Sequencing of this T cell receptor (beta chain) was carried out in a study of shared clonotypes between healthy human individuals. Study-level information: Donor composition was a couple of women and three men, aged 18 to 49. Study findings and constraints: Compared with clonotypes that all four donors shared, non-shared clonotypes had lower generation probabilities.

The ends lost 6 bases at V and 0 bases at J; junction bases unmatched: 5. The CDR3 extends over 15 amino acids. Germline V lookup: CDR1 SGHTS, CDR2 YDEGEE. The method was immunoSEQ multiplex PCR; TCRdb's version includes in-frame clones alone and lacks a portion of them. The table has about 600,000 clones, 95% to 96% seen once. Terminally differentiated effector memory CD45RA+ cells were left out of the naive CD8 fraction, which was CD45RO-negative and positively selected for CCR7. As concerns this clone: Its cognate antigen is unknown.

The TCR comes from a woman in her 30s in good health. Sequencing input: naive CD8+ T cells sorted from blood. The genes are TRBV5-8 and TRBJ1-5, with 8 bases lining up with TRBD1. DNA for the CDR3: TGTGCCAGCAAGACAGGGGAGGGTAGCAATCAGCCCCAGCATTTT. This translates into CASKTGEGSNQPQHF.